This TCR beta chain was obtained from a study of CD8+ T cells in alopecia areata listed by TCRdb under 2018. In the study overall: Treated patients were enrolled in an open-label pilot trial of oral tofacitinib at 5 to 10 mg twice daily for moderate-to-severe alopecia areata. Patients stayed on tofacitinib for 6 to 18 months and then had 6 months of follow-up off drug so that delayed response and recurrence could be assessed. Disease severity in treated patients was measured with the SALT score, which quantifies the percentage of affected scalp surface area. The study used high-throughput TCRbeta sequencing to examine T cell clonal expansion in alopecia areata, in both the C3H/HeJ mouse model and human patients. Human TCRbeta sequencing covered scalp tissue and sorted CD4+ and CD8+ peripheral blood T cells from patchy and totalis/universalis alopecia areata patients and healthy controls. Tofacitinib-treated patients had biopsies at baseline and at 4 and 24 weeks of treatment, with a later scalp biopsy in several patients. Scalp clonality was compared across normal scalp (n=4), patchy alopecia areata scalp (n=8), and alopecia totalis/universalis scalp (n=8). RNA came from the PAXgene miRNA kit for fixed scalp, the miRNeasy kit for PBMCs, and the RNeasy kit for mouse skin. TCRbeta CDR3 regions were amplified by immunoSEQ multiplex PCR with 35 Vbeta forward and 13 Jbeta reverse primers. Study-wide conclusions, independent of this receptor: With tofacitinib, both scalp clonality and the number of expanded CD8+ clones among the top 100 scalp clones went down significantly. Many expanded lesional clones were found to persist in scalp and blood during tofacitinib treatment, and relapse after treatment cessation may be partly explained by this persistence. Resident alphabeta T cells in normal human skin are also sequenced, complicating scalp TCR repertoire analysis, unlike mouse skin dominated by gammadelta T cells. Because the treated cohort was small and had just a single nonresponder, larger studies are needed to establish links between baseline CD8+ expansion and response. Compared with mice, TCR sequences shared between patients were less clear, possibly partly because of HLA diversity across the patient population. Higher clonality and more expanded CD8+ clones were observed in lesional scalp than in normal scalp, particularly in alopecia totalis/universalis, a finding suggestive of antigenic drive.

Libraries were built with the immunoSEQ multiplex PCR assay. To provide template for TCR sequencing, every sample had RNA extracted and reverse transcribed into cDNA. First-strand cDNA was synthesized with SuperScript III using a 2:1 mix of oligo-dT and random hexamers. Amplification bias was assessed with a synthetic immune receptor repertoire, and residual bias was removed computationally. Regarding the original processing steps: Raw reads were preprocessed to remove errors, and CDR3 was defined according to IMGT conventions as the region from the conserved cysteine to phenylalanine. To get clonality, Shannon entropy was normalized by log2 of the number of productive unique TCRs and the result was subtracted from 1. Scalp TCRbeta sequences were cross-referenced with sorted blood CD4 and CD8 repertoires so that the CD4 or CD8 identity of scalp clones could be inferred. The immuneACCESS repertoire file appears here via TCRdb, limited to in-frame rearrangements. These files lack a portion of the clones; in checked studies, under half of the deficit traces to unresolved V genes, and the cause of the others is not known. The V and J calls and clone size come from that table; D and trimming were worked out from the DNA. This sample is represented by roughly 5,000 clones; about two thirds of them were singletons. Jointly, the top ten make up 12% of the sample.

As regards this clone: Its antigen has not been determined. The sample holds no much larger clone one base away, and base qualities are not on file.

The label giving this sample's time point can be read as: 24 weeks on oral tofacitinib. This sample's treatment or condition label indicates: oral pan-JAK inhibitor, 5-10 mg twice daily. Lesional scalp punch biopsies and peripheral blood were obtained from alopecia areata patients. Human scalp biopsies went straight into PAXgene tissue containers for immediate fixation. Via the germline V gene (reference sequence), CDR1 is LNHDA and CDR2 SQIVND. V is trimmed back by 3 bases and J by 7 bases, and the junction contains 11 bases that no gene match accounts for. The CDR3 has 15 amino acids, counting the end cysteine and phenylalanine. Just the 45-base CDR3 DNA is kept, in frame starting at base 1.

Recombination linked TRBV19 to TRBJ1-1, with TRBD1 matching 7 junction bases. The TCR sequence derives from a human donor with alopecia areata. The input for sequencing was skin, taken at week 24, from a patient treated with tofacitinib. The CDR3 reads CASSIYGDSRIEAFF. The sequence in DNA is TGTGCCAGTAGTATTTATGGGGACAGCCGTATTGAAGCTTTCTTT.